This T cell receptor beta chain was identified during a study of cytomegalovirus exposure and HLA in healthy donors. Germline V lookup: CDR1 SGHRS, CDR2 YFSETQ. V was clipped by 4 bases and J by 0 bases; unmatched bases: 6. CDR3 length: 15 amino acids. Repertoires were generated with immunoSEQ multiplex PCR, while TCRdb's copy carries only in-frame clones and drops some. The sample includes 220,000 or so clones, around 87% of them seen just once. This clone has only one observation. The chain couples TRBV5-1 to TRBJ2-5; TRBD2 matches at 7 bases. The sample comprised PBMCs. This TCR was sampled from a woman between 18 and 30 years old in good health and CMV-seropositive. The CDR3 DNA is TGCGCCAGCAGCGACGGGACTACGTACCAAGAGACCCAGTACTTC. It specifies CASSDGTTYQETQYF.